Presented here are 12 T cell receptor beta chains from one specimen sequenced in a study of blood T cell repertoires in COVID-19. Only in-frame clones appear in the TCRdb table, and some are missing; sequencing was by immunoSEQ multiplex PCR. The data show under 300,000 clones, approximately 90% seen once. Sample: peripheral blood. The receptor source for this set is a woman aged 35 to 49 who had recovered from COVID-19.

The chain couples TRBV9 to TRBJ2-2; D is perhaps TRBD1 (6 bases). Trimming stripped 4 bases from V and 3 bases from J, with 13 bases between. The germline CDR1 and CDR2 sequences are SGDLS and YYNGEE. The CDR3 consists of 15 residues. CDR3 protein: CASSPTGQYTGELFF. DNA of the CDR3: TGTGCCAGCAGCCCGACCGGACAGTACACCGGGGAGCTGTTTTTT.

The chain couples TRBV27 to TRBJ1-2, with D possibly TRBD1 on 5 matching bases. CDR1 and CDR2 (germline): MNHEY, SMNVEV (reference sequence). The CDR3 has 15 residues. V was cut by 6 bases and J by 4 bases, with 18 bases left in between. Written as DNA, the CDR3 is TGTGCCAGCAGGCGGGGCAGCCCGAGGAGCTATGGCTACACCTTC. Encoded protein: CASRRGSPRSYGYTF.

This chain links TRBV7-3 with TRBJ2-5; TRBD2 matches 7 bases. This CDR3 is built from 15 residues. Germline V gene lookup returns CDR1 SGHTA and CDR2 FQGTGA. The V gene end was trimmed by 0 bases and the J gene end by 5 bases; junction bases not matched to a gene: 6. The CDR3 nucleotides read TGTGCCAGCAGCTTAACCGGCCGGGGGGAGGAGACCCAGTACTTC. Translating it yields CASSLTGRGEETQYF.

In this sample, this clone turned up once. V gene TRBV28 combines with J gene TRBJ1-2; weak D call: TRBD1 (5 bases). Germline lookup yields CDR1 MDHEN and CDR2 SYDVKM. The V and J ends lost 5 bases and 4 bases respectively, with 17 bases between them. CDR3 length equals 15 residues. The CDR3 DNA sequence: TGTGCCAGCAGTCCGCCGGGGGTGAAGGTCTATGGCTACACCTTC. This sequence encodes CASSPPGVKVYGYTF.

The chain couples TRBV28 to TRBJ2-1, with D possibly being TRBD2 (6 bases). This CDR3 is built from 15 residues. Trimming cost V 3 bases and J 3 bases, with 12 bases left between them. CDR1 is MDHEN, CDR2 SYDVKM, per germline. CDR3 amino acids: CASSFQAGRYNEQFF. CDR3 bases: TGTGCCAGCAGTTTTCAGGCGGGACGCTACAATGAGCAGTTCTTC.

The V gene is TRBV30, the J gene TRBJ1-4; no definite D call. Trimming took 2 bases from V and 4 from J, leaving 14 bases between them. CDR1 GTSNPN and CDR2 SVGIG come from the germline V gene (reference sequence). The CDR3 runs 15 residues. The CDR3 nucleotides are TGTGCCTGGAGTTTGGGAGGACGATATAATGAAAAACTGTTTTTT. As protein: CAWSLGGRYNEKLFF.

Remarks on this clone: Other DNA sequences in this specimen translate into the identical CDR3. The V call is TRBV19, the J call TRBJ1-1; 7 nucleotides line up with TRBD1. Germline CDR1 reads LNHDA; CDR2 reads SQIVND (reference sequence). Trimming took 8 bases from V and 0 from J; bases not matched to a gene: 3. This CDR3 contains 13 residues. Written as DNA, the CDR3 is TGTGCCAGTCGGGACAGAATGAACACTGAAGCTTTCTTT. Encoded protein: CASRDRMNTEAFF.

CDR3 nucleotide sequence: TGTGCCAGTAGTGGACTAGCGGCCCGGGAGACCCAGTACTTC. This codes for CASSGLAARETQYF. The gene calls are TRBV19 and TRBJ2-5, with 10 positions matching TRBD2. V shed 5 bases, J shed 5 bases, and the junction held 5 bases outside the gene matches. This CDR3 has 14 residues. The germline V gene has CDR1 LNHDA and CDR2 SQIVND (reference sequence).

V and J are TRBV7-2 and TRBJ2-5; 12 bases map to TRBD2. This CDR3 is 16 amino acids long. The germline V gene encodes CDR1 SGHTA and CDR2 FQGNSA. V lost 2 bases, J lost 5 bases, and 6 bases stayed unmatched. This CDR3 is CASSLRLAGVVETQYF. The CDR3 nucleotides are TGTGCCAGCAGCTTAAGACTAGCGGGAGTGGTGGAGACCCAGTACTTC.

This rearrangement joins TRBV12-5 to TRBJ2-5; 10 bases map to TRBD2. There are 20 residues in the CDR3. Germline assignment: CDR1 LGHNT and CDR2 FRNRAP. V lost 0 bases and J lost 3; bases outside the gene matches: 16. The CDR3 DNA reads TGTGCTAGTGGTTTGGTACTTGGAGGGGGTCGCCTAGCGGGGGAAGAGACCCAGTACTTC. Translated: CASGLVLGGGRLAGEETQYF.

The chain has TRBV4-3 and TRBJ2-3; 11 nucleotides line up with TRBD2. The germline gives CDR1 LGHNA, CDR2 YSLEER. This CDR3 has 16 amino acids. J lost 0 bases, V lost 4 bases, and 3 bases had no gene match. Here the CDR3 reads CASSPGTSGSTDTQYF. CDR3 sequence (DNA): TGCGCCAGCAGCCCCGGGACTAGCGGTAGCACAGATACGCAGTATTTT.

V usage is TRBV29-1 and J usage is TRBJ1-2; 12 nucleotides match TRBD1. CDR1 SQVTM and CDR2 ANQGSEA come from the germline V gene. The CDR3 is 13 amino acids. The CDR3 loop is CTTGDRGRGGYTF. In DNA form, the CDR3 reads TGCACCACGGGGGACAGGGGGCGCGGTGGCTACACCTTC.